The clone carrying this TCR beta chain was observed once. This entry comes from a study of cytomegalovirus exposure and HLA in healthy donors. Primers: 60 Vbeta forward and 13 Jbeta reverse. The protocol was immunoSEQ multiplex PCR, while the TCRdb copy is restricted to in-frame clones and leaves out a portion. The table shows some 200,000 clones, with 65% to 85% occurring only once. Germline V gene sequence: CDR1 MNHNS, CDR2 SASEGT. The CDR3 sequence is 13 residues long. Trimming shortened V by 6 bases and J by 6 bases, and 15 bases separated the two germline ends. The sample was PBMCs. This chain joins TRBV6-1 and TRBJ2-7; D unresolved. The TCR originated in a man aged 45 to 65 in good health and CMV-seronegative. In DNA, the CDR3 is TGTGCCAGCAGCGAACGTTACGAGGCCGAGCAGTACTTC. Translating it yields CASSERYEAEQYF.